This TCR beta chain was sequenced during a study of Ad26.COV2.S vaccination and SARS-CoV-2 variants. The overall study: Donor got 5x10^10 or 1x10^11 viral particles of Ad26.COV2.S. General study findings and limits: It is possible that the TCR breadth and depth analyses underestimated the total T cell responses.

This sample's treatment: approximately 18 received Ad26.COV2.S at low or high dose, single or two shots; 5 received placebo; per-sample allocation not given. Samples were taken on day 63 after the first vaccine or placebo injection. Details on this clone: Its antigen remains unidentified.

Using immunoSEQ multiplex PCR, the repertoire was profiled, and TCRdb retains in-frame clones only, with some absent. In the table there are approximately 410,000 clones, 92% of which are singletons. The CDR3 sequence is 14 residues long. From germline, CDR1 is LNHDA and CDR2 SQIVND (reference sequence). V lost 0 bases to trimming and J lost 8 bases; unmatched junction nucleotides: 6. The specimen comprised peripheral blood, sampled in a trial of Ad26.COV2.S vaccine versus placebo. The chain couples TRBV19 to TRBJ1-1; 7 bases are a match to TRBD1. The sequence was obtained from a person between 18 and 60 years old who received the Ad26.COV2.S COVID-19 vaccine or a placebo. In DNA form, the CDR3 reads TGTGCCAGTAGTATAGATCCCGGACAGGTCGAAGCTTTCTTT. This codes for CASSIDPGQVEAFF.